This is a list of T cell receptor beta chains from one sample in a study of T-cell reconstitution after alpha-beta-depleted transplantation in children. TCRdb independently ran MiXCR on the PCR reads; one entry per CDR3 protein. The table shows fewer than 700,000 distinct CDR3 sequences, with 13% occurring only once. The material sequenced was PBMCs, mostly from graft donor cells, taken 360 days after TCRalphabeta/CD19-depleted stem cell transplant. The receptors derive from a male patient younger than 18 who had a stem cell transplant for acute myeloid leukemia, so the T cells may come from the graft donor. The CDR3 runs from the conserved cysteine through the conserved F or W. Fields, in order: CDR3 DNA, CDR3 protein, J gene, D gene, clone size, V gene. D genes are given only for firm matches. Only some rows state a clone size, as once, few, many or a class for expanded clones.

cdr3_nt: TGCGCCAGCAGGGACAGTCCGGGGGGCACTGAAGCTTTCTTT
cdr3_aa: CASRDSPGGTEAFF
j_call: TRBJ1-1
d_call: -
clone_size: -
v_call: TRBV5-1

cdr3_nt: TGTGCCAGTAAGCCCCCTCTCGGACAGGGCCCAAATGAGCAGTTCTTC
cdr3_aa: CASKPPLGQGPNEQFF
j_call: TRBJ2-1
d_call: TRBD1
clone_size: -
v_call: TRBV19

cdr3_nt: TGCAGTGCTAGAGACAGGGGTACCGGGGAGCTGTTTTTT
cdr3_aa: CSARDRGTGELFF
j_call: TRBJ2-2
d_call: -
clone_size: many
v_call: TRBV20-1

cdr3_nt: TGTGCCAGCAGCACTCATGAGCAGTTCTTC
cdr3_aa: CASSTHEQFF
j_call: TRBJ2-1
d_call: -
clone_size: -
v_call: TRBV12-3/TRBV12-4

cdr3_nt: TGCAGCGTTGCTGTGGTGGGACTAGCGGGAGGGTCGGAAGATACGCAGTATTTT
cdr3_aa: CSVAVVGLAGGSEDTQYF
j_call: TRBJ2-3
d_call: TRBD2
clone_size: few
v_call: TRBV29-1

cdr3_nt: TGTGCCACCAGCTTGGGGGGAGAGACCCAGTACTTC
cdr3_aa: CATSLGGETQYF
j_call: TRBJ2-5
d_call: -
clone_size: few
v_call: TRBV15

cdr3_nt: TGTGCCATCGATGCCAGACCAAGCTCTGGGGCCAACGTCCTGACTTTC
cdr3_aa: CAIDARPSSGANVLTF
j_call: TRBJ2-6
d_call: -
clone_size: few
v_call: TRBV10-3

cdr3_nt: TGTGCCAGCAGTTTGGGGGCCGGTCCAACCCGGGAGACCCAGTACTTC
cdr3_aa: CASSLGAGPTRETQYF
j_call: TRBJ2-5
d_call: -
clone_size: few
v_call: TRBV12-3/TRBV12-4

cdr3_nt: TGCGCCAGCAGCACACTCGGGAGTGCCTACAATGAGCAGTTCTTC
cdr3_aa: CASSTLGSAYNEQFF
j_call: TRBJ2-1
d_call: -
clone_size: many
v_call: TRBV5-1

cdr3_nt: TGTGCCAGCAGCTTAGAGGGCCCACCCGAGCAGTACTTC
cdr3_aa: CASSLEGPPEQYF
j_call: TRBJ2-7
d_call: -
clone_size: few
v_call: TRBV7-6

cdr3_nt: TGTGCCAGCAGCTTAGCCCCGACAGGGGACTATGGCTACACCTTC
cdr3_aa: CASSLAPTGDYGYTF
j_call: TRBJ1-2
d_call: TRBD1
clone_size: -
v_call: TRBV7-9

cdr3_nt: TGCGCCAGCAGCTCCACAGGGGGGAGGACCTACGAGCAGTACTTC
cdr3_aa: CASSSTGGRTYEQYF
j_call: TRBJ2-7
d_call: TRBD1
clone_size: -
v_call: TRBV5-1

cdr3_nt: TGTGCCAGCAGACTGGTTACGGGGGGCTACACCTTC
cdr3_aa: CASRLVTGGYTF
j_call: TRBJ1-2
d_call: -
clone_size: few
v_call: TRBV28

cdr3_nt: TGTGCCAGCAGCCGAGCGGAAGATACGCAGTATTTT
cdr3_aa: CASSRAEDTQYF
j_call: TRBJ2-3
d_call: -
clone_size: -
v_call: TRBV6-5

cdr3_nt: TGTGCCAGCAGCCCAGGGGTTGCACCTAATGAAAAACTGTTTTTT
cdr3_aa: CASSPGVAPNEKLFF
j_call: TRBJ1-4
d_call: -
clone_size: -
v_call: TRBV7-3

cdr3_nt: TGTGCCATCAGTGAGGCCGGAGGCATTAATGAAAAACTGTTTTTT
cdr3_aa: CAISEAGGINEKLFF
j_call: TRBJ1-4
d_call: -
clone_size: -
v_call: TRBV10-3

cdr3_nt: TGCAGAAGCAGAAGGCCCCCCTACGAGCAGTACTTC
cdr3_aa: CRSRRPPYEQYF
j_call: TRBJ2-7
d_call: -
clone_size: few
v_call: TRBV29-1

cdr3_nt: TGTGCCAGCAACCCGGGAGTAACAGATACGCAGTATTTT
cdr3_aa: CASNPGVTDTQYF
j_call: TRBJ2-3
d_call: -
clone_size: few
v_call: TRBV28

cdr3_nt: TGTGCCAGCAGCTTGCTCCTCCTACTAGCGGGAGGCTACAATGAGCAGTTCTTC
cdr3_aa: CASSLLLLLAGGYNEQFF
j_call: TRBJ2-1
d_call: TRBD2
clone_size: few
v_call: TRBV5-6

cdr3_nt: TGCGCCAGCAGCGTCTCACTATCAGGAAGCGTCTACGAGCAGTACTTC
cdr3_aa: CASSVSLSGSVYEQYF
j_call: TRBJ2-7
d_call: -
clone_size: few
v_call: TRBV5-1

cdr3_nt: TGCAGTGCTAGAATCTCTAATACTAACTATGGCTACACCTTC
cdr3_aa: CSARISNTNYGYTF
j_call: TRBJ1-2
d_call: -
clone_size: few
v_call: TRBV20-1

cdr3_nt: TGTGCCGGCGGGGGGCCACAGGGGACAACTAATGAAAAACTGTTTTTT
cdr3_aa: CAGGGPQGTTNEKLFF
j_call: TRBJ1-4
d_call: TRBD1
clone_size: few
v_call: TRBV28

cdr3_nt: TGTGCCAGCAGTTTGTTTACAGGGGGCTCTGGAAACACCATATATTTT
cdr3_aa: CASSLFTGGSGNTIYF
j_call: TRBJ1-3
d_call: TRBD1
clone_size: few
v_call: TRBV28

cdr3_nt: TGCGCCAGCAGCGCAAGACTAGCGGGAGCGGACACCGGGGAGCTGTTTTTT
cdr3_aa: CASSARLAGADTGELFF
j_call: TRBJ2-2
d_call: TRBD2
clone_size: -
v_call: TRBV4-3

cdr3_nt: TGCAGCGCCGGGGACAGCTATGGCTACACCTTC
cdr3_aa: CSAGDSYGYTF
j_call: TRBJ1-2
d_call: TRBD1
clone_size: many
v_call: TRBV29-1

cdr3_nt: TGCAGTGCTCCGCCCTACAGGGAAGGCTCCTACGAGCAGTACTTC
cdr3_aa: CSAPPYREGSYEQYF
j_call: TRBJ2-7
d_call: -
clone_size: few
v_call: TRBV20-1

cdr3_nt: TGTGCCAGCAGCTTCTTCCGGGGAAACACCGGGGAGCTGTTTTTT
cdr3_aa: CASSFFRGNTGELFF
j_call: TRBJ2-2
d_call: -
clone_size: many
v_call: TRBV5-5

cdr3_nt: TGTGCCAGCTCACCACCACCGAGACTAGCGGGATTCTATGAGCAGTTCTTC
cdr3_aa: CASSPPPRLAGFYEQFF
j_call: TRBJ2-1
d_call: TRBD2
clone_size: few
v_call: TRBV18

cdr3_nt: TGTGCCAGCAGCCCCCAGGCCGGGGAGACCCAGTACTTC
cdr3_aa: CASSPQAGETQYF
j_call: TRBJ2-5
d_call: -
clone_size: few
v_call: TRBV7-2

cdr3_nt: TGTGCCAGCAGTTTGAGGGTATGGGATCAGCCCCAGCATTTT
cdr3_aa: CASSLRVWDQPQHF
j_call: TRBJ1-5
d_call: -
clone_size: many
v_call: TRBV6-5

cdr3_nt: TGTGCCAGCAGCTTAGATTTGGGCGAGTCACCCCTCCACTTT
cdr3_aa: CASSLDLGESPLHF
j_call: TRBJ1-6
d_call: -
clone_size: few
v_call: TRBV11-2

cdr3_nt: TGTGCCAGCAGCTCCCAGAGAACTAGCGGGAGGGTCTCCTACAATGAGCAGTTCTTC
cdr3_aa: CASSSQRTSGRVSYNEQFF
j_call: TRBJ2-1
d_call: TRBD2
clone_size: few
v_call: TRBV7-8

cdr3_nt: TGTGCCAGCAGCCAAGGTCATGATGGCCAGGGAGGGGACACTGAAGCTTTCTTT
cdr3_aa: CASSQGHDGQGGDTEAFF
j_call: TRBJ1-1
d_call: -
clone_size: -
v_call: TRBV4-2

cdr3_nt: TGTGCCAGCACCTCGGGAGCCCGGGAGACCCAGTACTTC
cdr3_aa: CASTSGARETQYF
j_call: TRBJ2-5
d_call: -
clone_size: -
v_call: TRBV12-3/TRBV12-4

cdr3_nt: TGTGCCAGCAGCTTCCGGCCAGGGCGGTCCAGGCCAGATACGCAGTATTTT
cdr3_aa: CASSFRPGRSRPDTQYF
j_call: TRBJ2-3
d_call: -
clone_size: few
v_call: TRBV11-2

cdr3_nt: TGTGCCAGCAGCGGAAAACAGGGCTCGGGTGAGCAGTTCTTC
cdr3_aa: CASSGKQGSGEQFF
j_call: TRBJ2-1
d_call: -
clone_size: -
v_call: TRBV7-9

cdr3_nt: TGTGCTGTCAGGGGACCCTCCTACAATGAGCAGTTCTTC
cdr3_aa: CAVRGPSYNEQFF
j_call: TRBJ2-1
d_call: -
clone_size: many
v_call: TRBV12-3/TRBV12-4

cdr3_nt: TGCAGCGTTAGAGCGGGAGTAACCTACAATGAGCAGTTCTTC
cdr3_aa: CSVRAGVTYNEQFF
j_call: TRBJ2-1
d_call: TRBD2
clone_size: many
v_call: TRBV29-1

cdr3_nt: TGTGCCAGCAGTCGTCCCAAAGAGACCCAGTACTTC
cdr3_aa: CASSRPKETQYF
j_call: TRBJ2-5
d_call: -
clone_size: many
v_call: TRBV11-1

cdr3_nt: TGTGCCTGGAGTGTGGTACTTTACTACAATGAGCAGTTCTTC
cdr3_aa: CAWSVVLYYNEQFF
j_call: TRBJ2-1
d_call: -
clone_size: -
v_call: TRBV30

cdr3_nt: TGTGCCAGCAGTCCCCTCACGGGACTAGCGGGAGACCCCAGGGAGACCCAGTACTTC
cdr3_aa: CASSPLTGLAGDPRETQYF
j_call: TRBJ2-5
d_call: TRBD2
clone_size: -
v_call: TRBV28

cdr3_nt: TGTGCCAGCAGCTTAGGGGGTAGCGGGAGGAGCTCCTACGAGCAGTACTTC
cdr3_aa: CASSLGGSGRSSYEQYF
j_call: TRBJ2-7
d_call: TRBD2
clone_size: few
v_call: TRBV7-2

cdr3_nt: TGTGCCAGCAGCCCCTCCGGCTGGGGGAATAACAATGAGCAGTTCTTC
cdr3_aa: CASSPSGWGNNNEQFF
j_call: TRBJ2-1
d_call: -
clone_size: few
v_call: TRBV11-3

cdr3_nt: TGTGCCAGCAGTTACCCAAATAGTCACTATGGCTACACCTTC
cdr3_aa: CASSYPNSHYGYTF
j_call: TRBJ1-2
d_call: -
clone_size: -
v_call: TRBV6-5

cdr3_nt: TGTGCCAGCAGCTTGTTTCCGGGGCAGGGCGCTTTCTACGAGCAGTACTTC
cdr3_aa: CASSLFPGQGAFYEQYF
j_call: TRBJ2-7
d_call: -
clone_size: few
v_call: TRBV5-6

cdr3_nt: TGTGCCAGCAGTATAACCCGGACCTCCATCCTCTACGAGCAGTACTTC
cdr3_aa: CASSITRTSILYEQYF
j_call: TRBJ2-7
d_call: -
clone_size: -
v_call: TRBV28

cdr3_nt: TGTGCCAGCACCACCGGGACAGGGGGCCGGTATGAGCAGTTCTTC
cdr3_aa: CASTTGTGGRYEQFF
j_call: TRBJ2-1
d_call: TRBD1
clone_size: -
v_call: TRBV12-3/TRBV12-4

cdr3_nt: TGCAGTGCTAGCCGGCAGGGAGGTCAGCCCCAGCATTTT
cdr3_aa: CSASRQGGQPQHF
j_call: TRBJ1-5
d_call: -
clone_size: few
v_call: TRBV20-1

cdr3_nt: TGTGCCAGCAGTTTACCCCTGGGAGCGGGAGGGCCATCGGAGACCCAGTACTTC
cdr3_aa: CASSLPLGAGGPSETQYF
j_call: TRBJ2-5
d_call: TRBD2
clone_size: few
v_call: TRBV28

cdr3_nt: TGTGCCACCAAATATGGAATCGAAGCGACAGCCCTATCCTACGAGCAGTACTTC
cdr3_aa: CATKYGIEATALSYEQYF
j_call: TRBJ2-7
d_call: -
clone_size: -
v_call: TRBV24-1

cdr3_nt: TGTGCCAGCAGCCAAGCACCCAACCTTTACGAGCAGTACTTC
cdr3_aa: CASSQAPNLYEQYF
j_call: TRBJ2-7
d_call: -
clone_size: -
v_call: TRBV14

cdr3_nt: TGTGCCAGCAGCTTAGCGGCGGGAAACTCCTACGAGCAGTACTTC
cdr3_aa: CASSLAAGNSYEQYF
j_call: TRBJ2-7
d_call: -
clone_size: -
v_call: TRBV7-2

cdr3_nt: TGTGCCAGCACTTACTCTGGAAACACCATATATTTT
cdr3_aa: CASTYSGNTIYF
j_call: TRBJ1-3
d_call: -
clone_size: few
v_call: TRBV28